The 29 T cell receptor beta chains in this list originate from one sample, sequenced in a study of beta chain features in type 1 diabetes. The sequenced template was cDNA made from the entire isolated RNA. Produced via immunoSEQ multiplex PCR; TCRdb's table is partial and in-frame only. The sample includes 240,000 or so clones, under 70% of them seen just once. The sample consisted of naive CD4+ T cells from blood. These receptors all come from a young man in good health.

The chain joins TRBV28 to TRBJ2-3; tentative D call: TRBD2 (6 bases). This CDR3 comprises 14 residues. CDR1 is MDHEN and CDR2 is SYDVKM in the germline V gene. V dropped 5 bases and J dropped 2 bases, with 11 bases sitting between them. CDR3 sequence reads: CASSPAGFTDTQYF. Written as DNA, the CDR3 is TGTGCCAGCAGTCCAGCGGGTTTCACAGATACGCAGTATTTT.

The CDR3 DNA reads as TGTGCCAGCAGTCCTAACACCCAGGGGAAGAGATACGAGCAGTACTTC. As protein: CASSPNTQGKRYEQYF. The chain links TRBV25-1 to TRBJ2-7; D is possibly TRBD1 (6 bases). The CDR3 runs to 16 residues. Germline V gene sequence: CDR1 MGHDK, CDR2 SYGVNS. V gave up 5 bases and J gave up 4 bases, with 21 bases separating them.

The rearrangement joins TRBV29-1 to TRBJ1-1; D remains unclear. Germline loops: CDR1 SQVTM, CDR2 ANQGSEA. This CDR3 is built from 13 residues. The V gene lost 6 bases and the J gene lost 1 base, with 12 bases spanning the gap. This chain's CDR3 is CSVRGRTNTEAFF. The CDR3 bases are TGCAGCGTCCGAGGGAGGACGAACACTGAAGCTTTCTTT.

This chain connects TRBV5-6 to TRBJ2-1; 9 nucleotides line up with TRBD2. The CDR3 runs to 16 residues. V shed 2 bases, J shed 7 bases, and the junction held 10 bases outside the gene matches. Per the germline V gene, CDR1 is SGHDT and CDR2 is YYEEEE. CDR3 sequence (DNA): TGTGCCAGCAGCTTACTTACGGCTAGCGGGACGAATGAGCAGTTCTTC. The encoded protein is CASSLLTASGTNEQFF. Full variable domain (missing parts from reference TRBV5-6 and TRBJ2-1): DAGVTQSPTHLIKTRGQQVTLRCSPKSGHDTVSWYQQALGQGPQFIFQYYEEEERQRGNFPDRFSGHQFPNYSSELNVNALLLGDSALYLCASSLLTASGTNEQFFGPGTRLTVL.

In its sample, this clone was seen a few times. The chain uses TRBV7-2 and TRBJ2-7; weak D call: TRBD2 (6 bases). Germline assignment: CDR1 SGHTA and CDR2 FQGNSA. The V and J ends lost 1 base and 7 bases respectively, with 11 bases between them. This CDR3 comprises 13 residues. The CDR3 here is CASSLDGGLEQYF. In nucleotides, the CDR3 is TGTGCCAGCAGCTTAGACGGAGGGTTAGAGCAGTACTTC.

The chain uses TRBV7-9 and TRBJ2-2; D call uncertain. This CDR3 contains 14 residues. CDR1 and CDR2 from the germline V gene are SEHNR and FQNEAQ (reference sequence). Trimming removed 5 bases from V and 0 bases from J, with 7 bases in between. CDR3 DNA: TGTGCCAGCAGCCCTGACACGAACACCGGGGAGCTGTTTTTT. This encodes CASSPDTNTGELFF.

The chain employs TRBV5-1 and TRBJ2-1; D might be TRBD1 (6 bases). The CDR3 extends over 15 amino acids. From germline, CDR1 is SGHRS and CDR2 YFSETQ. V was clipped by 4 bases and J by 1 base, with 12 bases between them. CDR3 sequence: CASSQMDSSYNEQFF. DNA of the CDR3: TGCGCCAGCAGCCAAATGGACAGTTCCTACAATGAGCAGTTCTTC.

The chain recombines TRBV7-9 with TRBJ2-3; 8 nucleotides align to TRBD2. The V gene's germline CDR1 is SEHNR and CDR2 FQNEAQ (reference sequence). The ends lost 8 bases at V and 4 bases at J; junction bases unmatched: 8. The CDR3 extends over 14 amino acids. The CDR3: CASGGAGVADTQYF. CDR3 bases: TGTGCCAGCGGAGGAGCGGGAGTGGCAGATACGCAGTATTTT.

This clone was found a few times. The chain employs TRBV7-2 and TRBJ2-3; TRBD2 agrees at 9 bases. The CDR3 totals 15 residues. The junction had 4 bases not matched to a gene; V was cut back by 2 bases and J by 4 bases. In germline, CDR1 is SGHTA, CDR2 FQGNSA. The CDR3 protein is CASSLQRGAADTQYF. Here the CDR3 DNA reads TGTGCCAGCAGCTTACAGCGGGGGGCCGCAGATACGCAGTATTTT.

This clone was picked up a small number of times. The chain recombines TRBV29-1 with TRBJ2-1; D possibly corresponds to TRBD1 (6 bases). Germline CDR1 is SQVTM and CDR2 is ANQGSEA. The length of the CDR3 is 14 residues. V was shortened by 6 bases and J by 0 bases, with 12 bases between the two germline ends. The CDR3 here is CSVGARFSYNEQFF. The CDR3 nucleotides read TGCAGCGTGGGGGCTAGATTCTCCTACAATGAGCAGTTCTTC.

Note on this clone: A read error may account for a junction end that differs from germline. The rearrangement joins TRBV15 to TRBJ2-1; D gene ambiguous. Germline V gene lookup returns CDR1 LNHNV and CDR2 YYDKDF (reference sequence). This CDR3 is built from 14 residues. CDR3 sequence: CATRRDSLTHEQFF. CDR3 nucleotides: TGTGCCACCAGAAGAGACTCCCTCACACATGAGCAGTTCTTC. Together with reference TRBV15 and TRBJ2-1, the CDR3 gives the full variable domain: DAMVIQNPRYQVTQFGKPVTLSCSQTLNHNVMYWYQQKSSQAPKLLFHYYDKDFNNEADTPDNFQSRRPNTSFCFLDIRSPGLGDTAMYLCATRRDSLTHEQFFGPGTRLTVL.

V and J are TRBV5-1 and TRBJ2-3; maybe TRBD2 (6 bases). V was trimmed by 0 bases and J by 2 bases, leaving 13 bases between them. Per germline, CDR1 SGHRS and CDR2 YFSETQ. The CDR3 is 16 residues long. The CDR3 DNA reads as TGCGCCAGCAGCTTGGAAGGGAGGCCTTCCACAGATACGCAGTATTTT. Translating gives CASSLEGRPSTDTQYF.

The CDR3 loop is CSASDNIQYF. The CDR3 DNA sequence: TGCAGTGCTAGTGACAACATTCAGTACTTC. The chain has TRBV20-1 and TRBJ2-4; D is ambiguous. The CDR3 has 10 amino acids. Trimming stripped 3 bases from V and 7 bases from J, with 4 bases between. CDR1 is DFQATT and CDR2 is SNEGSKA in the germline V gene (reference sequence).

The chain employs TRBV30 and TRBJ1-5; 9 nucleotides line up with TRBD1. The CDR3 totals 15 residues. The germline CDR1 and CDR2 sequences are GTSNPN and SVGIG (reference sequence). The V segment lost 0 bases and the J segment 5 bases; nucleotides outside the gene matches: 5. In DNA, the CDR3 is TGTGCCTGGAGTGTACATAGGACAGGGGATCAGCCCCAGCATTTT. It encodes CAWSVHRTGDQPQHF.

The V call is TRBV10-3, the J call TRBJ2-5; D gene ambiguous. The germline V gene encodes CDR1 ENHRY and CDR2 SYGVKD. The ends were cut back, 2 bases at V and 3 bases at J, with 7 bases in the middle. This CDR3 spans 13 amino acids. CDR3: CAISEGPKETQYF. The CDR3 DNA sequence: TGTGCCATCAGTGAGGGACCAAAAGAGACCCAGTACTTC.

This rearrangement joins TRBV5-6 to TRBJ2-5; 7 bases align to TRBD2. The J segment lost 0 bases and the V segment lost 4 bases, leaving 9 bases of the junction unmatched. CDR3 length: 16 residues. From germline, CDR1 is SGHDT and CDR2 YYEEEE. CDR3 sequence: CASSRRDYQYQETQYF. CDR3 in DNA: TGTGCCAGCAGCAGGCGGGACTACCAGTACCAAGAGACCCAGTACTTC.

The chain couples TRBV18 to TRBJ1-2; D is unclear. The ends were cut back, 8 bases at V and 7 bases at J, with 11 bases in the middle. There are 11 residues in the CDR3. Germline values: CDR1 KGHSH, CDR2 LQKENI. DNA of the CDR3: TGTGCCAGCACACTCAGTGGTGGCTACACCTTC. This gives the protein CASTLSGGYTF.

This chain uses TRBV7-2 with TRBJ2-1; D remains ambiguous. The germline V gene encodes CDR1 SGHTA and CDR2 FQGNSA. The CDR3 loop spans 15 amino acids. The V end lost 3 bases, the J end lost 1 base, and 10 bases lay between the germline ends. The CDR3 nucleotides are TGTGCCAGCAGCTTGGCGGCAGCTTCCTACAATGAGCAGTTCTTC. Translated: CASSLAAASYNEQFF.

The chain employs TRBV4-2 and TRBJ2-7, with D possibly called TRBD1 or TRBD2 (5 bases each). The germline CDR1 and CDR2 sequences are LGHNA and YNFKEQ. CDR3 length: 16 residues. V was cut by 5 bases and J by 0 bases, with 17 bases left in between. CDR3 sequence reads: CASSKIRDRSSYEQYF. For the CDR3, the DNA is TGTGCCAGCAGCAAGATCCGGGACCGGAGCTCCTACGAGCAGTACTTC.

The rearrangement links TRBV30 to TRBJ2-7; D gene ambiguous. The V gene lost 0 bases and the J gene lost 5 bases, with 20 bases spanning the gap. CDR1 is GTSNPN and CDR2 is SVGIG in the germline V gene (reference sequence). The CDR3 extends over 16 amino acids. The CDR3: CAWSVQEAVRMHEQYF. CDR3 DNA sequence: TGTGCCTGGAGTGTACAAGAAGCTGTGAGGATGCACGAGCAGTACTTC.

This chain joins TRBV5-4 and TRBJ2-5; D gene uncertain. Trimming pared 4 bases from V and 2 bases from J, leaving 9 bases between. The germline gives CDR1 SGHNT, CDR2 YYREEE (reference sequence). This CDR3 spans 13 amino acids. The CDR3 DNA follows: TGTGCCAGCAGCCCGCGGACGCAAGAGACCCAGTACTTC. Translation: CASSPRTQETQYF.

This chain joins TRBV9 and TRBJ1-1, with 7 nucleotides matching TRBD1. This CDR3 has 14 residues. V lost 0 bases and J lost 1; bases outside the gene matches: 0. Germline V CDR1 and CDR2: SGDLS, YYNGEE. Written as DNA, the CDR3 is TGTGCCAGCAGCGTAGGGACAGGGAACACTGAAGCTTTCTTT. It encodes CASSVGTGNTEAFF.

The CDR3 region is CASSTDRGPSGANVLTF. The CDR3 nucleotides are TGTGCCAGCAGCACGGACAGGGGGCCCTCTGGGGCCAACGTCCTGACTTTC. The chain is built from TRBV7-9 and TRBJ2-6; 11 bases line up with TRBD1. The J segment lost 0 bases and the V segment lost 5 bases, leaving 3 bases of the junction unmatched. This CDR3 is built from 17 residues. Germline V gives CDR1 SEHNR, CDR2 FQNEAQ (reference sequence).

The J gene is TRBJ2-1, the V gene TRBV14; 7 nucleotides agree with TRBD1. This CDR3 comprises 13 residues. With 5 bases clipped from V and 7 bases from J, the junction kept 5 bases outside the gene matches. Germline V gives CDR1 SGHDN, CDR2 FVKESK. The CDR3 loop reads CASSSGQKNEQFF. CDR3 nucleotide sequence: TGTGCCAGCAGCTCGGGACAGAAAAATGAGCAGTTCTTC.

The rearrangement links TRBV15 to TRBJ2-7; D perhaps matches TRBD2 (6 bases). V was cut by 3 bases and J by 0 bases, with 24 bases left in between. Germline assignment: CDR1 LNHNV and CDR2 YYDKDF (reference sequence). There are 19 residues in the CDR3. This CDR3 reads CATSRETRSLSSSSYEQYF. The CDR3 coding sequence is TGTGCCACCAGCAGGGAGACTAGAAGCCTTTCATCAAGCTCCTACGAGCAGTACTTC.

The CDR3 protein is CSVVSGTLVVETQYF. The CDR3 region has the DNA TGCAGCGTTGTTTCAGGGACCCTCGTCGTGGAGACCCAGTACTTC. V usage is TRBV29-1 and J usage is TRBJ2-5; either TRBD1 or TRBD2 may fit D (5 bases each). V was pared by 4 bases and J by 5 bases, with 20 bases between. CDR1 is SQVTM, CDR2 ANQGSEA, per germline. The CDR3 has 15 amino acids.

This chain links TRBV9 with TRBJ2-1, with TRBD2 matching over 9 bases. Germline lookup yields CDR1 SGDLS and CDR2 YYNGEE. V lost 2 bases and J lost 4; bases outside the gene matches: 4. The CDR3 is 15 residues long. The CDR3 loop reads CASSVASGNYNEQFF. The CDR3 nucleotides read TGTGCCAGCAGCGTCGCTAGCGGGAATTACAATGAGCAGTTCTTC.

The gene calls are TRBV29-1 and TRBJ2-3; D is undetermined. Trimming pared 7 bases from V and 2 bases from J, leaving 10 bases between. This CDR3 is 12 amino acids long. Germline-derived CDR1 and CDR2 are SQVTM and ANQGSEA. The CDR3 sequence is CSASETTDTQYF. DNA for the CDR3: TGCAGCGCCTCGGAGACCACAGATACGCAGTATTTT.

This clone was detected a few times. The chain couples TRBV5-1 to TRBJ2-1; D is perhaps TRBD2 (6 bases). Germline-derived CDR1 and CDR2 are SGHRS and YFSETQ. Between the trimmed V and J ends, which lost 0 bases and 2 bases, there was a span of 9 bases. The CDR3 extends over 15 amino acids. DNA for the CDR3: TGCGCCAGCAGCTTGGCTGGGGAGGCCTACAATGAGCAGTTCTTC. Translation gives CASSLAGEAYNEQFF.